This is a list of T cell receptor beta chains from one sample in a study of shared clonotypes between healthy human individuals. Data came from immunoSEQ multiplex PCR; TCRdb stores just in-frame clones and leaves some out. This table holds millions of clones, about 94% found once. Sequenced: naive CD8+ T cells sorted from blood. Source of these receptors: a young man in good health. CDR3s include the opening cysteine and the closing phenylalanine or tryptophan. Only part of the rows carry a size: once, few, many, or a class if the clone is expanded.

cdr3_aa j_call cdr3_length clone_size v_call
CASSPPGTTYNEQFF TRBJ2-1 15 . TRBV7-9
CASSEIEGSNQPQHF TRBJ1-5 15 . TRBV6-1
CASSLFWSSYEQYF TRBJ2-7 14 . TRBV27
CASSSLNPQGTGGYTF TRBJ1-2 16 . TRBV7-9
CASSDSELETQYF TRBJ2-5 13 few TRBV2
CASSLDLTNYGYTF TRBJ1-2 14 . TRBV5-1
CSVEDQKRLAQETQYF TRBJ2-5 16 . TRBV29-1
CASRPFWGPRSTDTQYF TRBJ2-3 17 . TRBV19
CASSYSTGAASYEQYF TRBJ2-7 16 . TRBV6-5
CAISETLGRDEAFF TRBJ1-1 14 . TRBV10-3
CASSPLTGGEYEQYF TRBJ2-7 15 . TRBV4-3
CASSLIVGGEQYF TRBJ2-7 13 many TRBV27
CAWSVGGYYGYTF TRBJ1-2 13 . TRBV30
CASRNQGGAYEQYF TRBJ2-7 14 . TRBV6-6
CASSSGGQPQHF TRBJ1-5 12 . TRBV28
CASSPRLAASYEQYF TRBJ2-7 15 . TRBV13
CASSPDRLFYEQYF TRBJ2-7 14 . TRBV11-2
CASSLVAGGSAEQYF TRBJ2-7 15 once TRBV5-1
CASREGLTAFF TRBJ1-1 11 . TRBV6-5
CASSSGLNTGELFF TRBJ2-2 14 . TRBV7-9
CASSYSLADTQYF TRBJ2-3 13 . TRBV27
CASSSGPGPSEEQYF TRBJ2-7 15 . TRBV7-9
CASSLRIRSANTGELFF TRBJ2-2 17 . TRBV19
CASSIGLADEQFF TRBJ2-1 13 once TRBV19
CASSLGQGFTEAFF TRBJ1-1 14 . TRBV11-2
CAAGAGAGAYNEQFF TRBJ2-1 15 . TRBV6-5
CASSEARVGPYTGELFF TRBJ2-2 17 . TRBV6-1
CASSVGGQETQYF TRBJ2-5 13 . TRBV10-2
CASTNGSPYEQYF TRBJ2-7 13 . TRBV25-1
CASRLTDNNSPLHF TRBJ1-6 14 . TRBV6-6
CASSLSGGTDIYEQYF TRBJ2-7 16 . TRBV27
CASSWGEGYEQYF TRBJ2-7 13 . TRBV7-9
CASSSPVRGAEDIQYF TRBJ2-4 16 once TRBV6-6
CASSFRDPREETQYF TRBJ2-5 15 . TRBV5-1
CASSLDRDPPQYF TRBJ2-5 13 . TRBV4-1
CASSYIGTVYEQYF TRBJ2-7 14 once TRBV6-5
CASSLASGGPSYEQYF TRBJ2-7 16 . TRBV13
CASSRGSNTEAFF TRBJ1-1 13 once TRBV7-9
CASSLEIAGGPYDTQYF TRBJ2-3 17 . TRBV7-9
CASSLRRSEAFF TRBJ1-1 12 . TRBV28
CASSVILGPGELFF TRBJ2-2 14 . TRBV2
CASSEATLGWDEAFF TRBJ1-1 15 . TRBV2
CATSISESGELFF TRBJ2-2 13 . TRBV15
CAWSVFRTGELFF TRBJ2-2 13 . TRBV30
CASTMGAEQYF TRBJ2-7 11 . TRBV5-1
CASSDRQGGEKLFF TRBJ1-4 14 . TRBV9
CASSLETPSGLAVYEQFF TRBJ2-1 18 . TRBV5-1
CASSQVVGLAGGHNTGELFF TRBJ2-2 20 once TRBV4-1
CASSIGGAGGYTF TRBJ1-2 13 . TRBV6-5
CASSEGVLWNSPLHF TRBJ1-6 15 . TRBV5-6
CASSMLRITQYF TRBJ2-3 12 . TRBV28
CASAAAPSYEQYF TRBJ2-7 13 . TRBV7-3
CASSVASGNYEQYF TRBJ2-7 14 . TRBV9
CASGGGWPVGNEQFF TRBJ2-1 15 . TRBV27
CASSLDRTGDTNYGYTF TRBJ1-2 17 . TRBV5-6
CASSFGGGTEAFF TRBJ1-1 13 . TRBV9
CASSVGPSGSYEQYF TRBJ2-7 15 . TRBV9